This T cell receptor (beta chain) was retrieved from a study of blood T cell repertoires in COVID-19. Study overall: T cells, B-cell-depleted T cells, or PBMCs supplied cDNA or gDNA.

Assignment of participants to cohorts was predicated upon participant-reported clinical history. In the authors' workflow: By means of reference gene primer amplification, nucleated cell counts were estimated. TCRdb's table, derived via immunoSEQ multiplex PCR, lists solely in-frame clones and lacks some. V, J and clone size are taken as reported in that table, and D and trimming were inferred from the DNA itself. In the table there are around 500,000 clones, around 89% of which are singletons. Germline CDR1 is MNHEY and CDR2 is SVGAGI. Trimming took off 8 bases at V and 6 bases at J, with 17 bases between the two ends. The CDR3 spans 13 residues.

The sequenced sample consisted of PBMCs or T cells enriched from blood (not recorded which). This sequence joins TRBV6-5 and TRBJ2-7; D is perhaps TRBD2 (6 bases). This TCR came from a woman aged 40 to 55 who had recovered from COVID-19. The CDR3 loop is CASEKTRRGEQYF. The CDR3 DNA follows: TGTGCCAGCGAGAAGACTAGACGGGGCGAGCAGTACTTC.